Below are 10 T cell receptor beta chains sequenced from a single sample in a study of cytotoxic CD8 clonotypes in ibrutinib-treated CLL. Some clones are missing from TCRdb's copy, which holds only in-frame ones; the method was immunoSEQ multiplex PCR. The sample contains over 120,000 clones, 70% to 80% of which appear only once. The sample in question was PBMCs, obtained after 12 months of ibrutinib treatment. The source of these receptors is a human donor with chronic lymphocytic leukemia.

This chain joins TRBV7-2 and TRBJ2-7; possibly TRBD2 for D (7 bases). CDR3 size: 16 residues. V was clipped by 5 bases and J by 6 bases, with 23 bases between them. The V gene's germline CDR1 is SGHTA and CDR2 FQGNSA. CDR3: CASSPQGGDGFSEQYF. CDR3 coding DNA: TGTGCCAGCAGCCCCCAAGGGGGGGACGGATTTTCCGAGCAGTACTTC.

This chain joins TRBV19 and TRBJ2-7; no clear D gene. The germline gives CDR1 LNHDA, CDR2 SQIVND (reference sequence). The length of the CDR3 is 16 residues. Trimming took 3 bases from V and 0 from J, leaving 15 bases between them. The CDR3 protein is CASSILPDADSYEQYF. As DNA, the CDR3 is TGTGCCAGTAGTATTCTTCCCGACGCAGACTCCTACGAGCAGTACTTC.

This chain's CDR3 is CASIRGLEETQYF. CDR3 coding DNA: TGTGCCAGCATTAGGGGCTTGGAAGAGACCCAGTACTTC. The rearrangement uses TRBV28 and TRBJ2-5; tentatively, D is TRBD1 (5 bases). Germline V gene lookup returns CDR1 MDHEN and CDR2 SYDVKM. The CDR3 contains 13 residues. V lost 7 bases and J 3 bases, leaving 12 bases between the germline ends.

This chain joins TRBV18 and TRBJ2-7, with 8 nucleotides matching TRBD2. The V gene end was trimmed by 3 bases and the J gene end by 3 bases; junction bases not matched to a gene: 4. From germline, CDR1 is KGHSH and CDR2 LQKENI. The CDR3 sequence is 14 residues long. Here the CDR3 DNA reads TGTGCCAGCTCACCGGGTAGCGGGGACTACGAGCAGTACTTC. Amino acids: CASSPGSGDYEQYF.

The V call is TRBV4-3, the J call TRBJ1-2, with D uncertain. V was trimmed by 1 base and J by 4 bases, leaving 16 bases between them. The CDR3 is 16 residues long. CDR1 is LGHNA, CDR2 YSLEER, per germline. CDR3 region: CASSQGVARTGYGYTF. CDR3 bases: TGCGCCAGCAGCCAAGGGGTAGCCCGAACTGGCTATGGCTACACCTTC.

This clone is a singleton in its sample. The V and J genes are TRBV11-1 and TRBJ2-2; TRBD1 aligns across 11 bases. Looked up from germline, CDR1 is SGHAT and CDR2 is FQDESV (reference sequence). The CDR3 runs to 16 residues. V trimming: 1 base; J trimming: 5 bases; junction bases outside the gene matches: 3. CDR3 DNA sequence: TGTGCCAGCAGCTTAGGGACAGGGGGCTGGACCGGGGAGCTGTTTTTT. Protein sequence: CASSLGTGGWTGELFF.

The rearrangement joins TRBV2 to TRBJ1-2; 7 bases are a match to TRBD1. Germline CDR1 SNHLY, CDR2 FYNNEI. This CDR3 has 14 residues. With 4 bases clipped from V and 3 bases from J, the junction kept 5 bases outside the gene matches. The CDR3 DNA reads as TGTGCCAGCAGTGTACAGGGGCTAGACTATGGCTACACCTTC. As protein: CASSVQGLDYGYTF.

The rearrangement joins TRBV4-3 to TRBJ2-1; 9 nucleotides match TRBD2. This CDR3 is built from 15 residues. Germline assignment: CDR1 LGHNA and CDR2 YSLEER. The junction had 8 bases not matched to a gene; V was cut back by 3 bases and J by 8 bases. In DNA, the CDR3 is TGCGCCAGCAGCCACGTAGCGGGAGCGTCCCATGAGCAGTTCTTC. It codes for CASSHVAGASHEQFF.

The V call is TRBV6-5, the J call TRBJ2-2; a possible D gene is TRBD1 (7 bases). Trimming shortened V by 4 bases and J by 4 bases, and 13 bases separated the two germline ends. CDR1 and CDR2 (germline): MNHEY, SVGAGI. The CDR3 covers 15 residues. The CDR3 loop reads CASSSDRRGTGELFF. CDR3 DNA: TGTGCCAGCAGTTCGGACAGGCGGGGCACCGGGGAGCTGTTTTTT.

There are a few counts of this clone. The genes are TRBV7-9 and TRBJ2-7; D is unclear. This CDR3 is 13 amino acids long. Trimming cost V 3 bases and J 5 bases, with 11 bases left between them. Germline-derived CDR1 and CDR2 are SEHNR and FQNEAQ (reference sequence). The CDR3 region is CASSFPPGDEQYF. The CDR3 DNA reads TGTGCCAGCAGCTTCCCCCCAGGCGACGAGCAGTACTTC.